This T cell receptor (beta chain) stems from a study of blood T cell repertoires in COVID-19. Study-level background: Acute and convalescent COVID-19 samples came from the United States, Italy and Spain. T cells, B-cell-depleted T cells, or PBMCs supplied cDNA or gDNA.

This CDR3 region has 16 residues. V gave up 1 base and J gave up 3 bases, with 15 bases separating them. CDR1 is MNHEY and CDR2 is SVGAGI in the germline V gene. Data came from immunoSEQ multiplex PCR; TCRdb stores just in-frame clones and leaves some out. The data contain about 370,000 clones, around 90% of them singletons. The Seattle patients, enrolled during active infection, were followed longitudinally. This receptor was taken from a woman aged 25 to 39 with COVID-19, enrolled during active disease. The chain joins TRBV6-5 to TRBJ2-5, with a possible D match to TRBD2 (7 bases). Sequencing used peripheral blood. The CDR3 nucleotides are TGTGCCAGCAGTTACTTCCCGGGGGGCCTCGAAGAGACCCAGTACTTC. Its translation is CASSYFPGGLEETQYF.